One and the same sample provided the 5 T cell receptor beta chains below, sequenced in a study of cytomegalovirus exposure and HLA in healthy donors. The study ran its PCR with 60 Vbeta and 13 Jbeta primers. The assay was immunoSEQ multiplex PCR, and TCRdb's table has in-frame clones only and misses some. Among some 200,000 clones listed, 79% were seen once. Sequences were obtained from PBMCs. These receptors were obtained from a girl between 5 and 17 years old in good health and CMV-seropositive.

Comments on this clone: This specimen includes other DNA sequences encoding the same CDR3. The chain uses TRBV6-5 and TRBJ1-1; D not resolved. CDR1 is MNHEY and CDR2 is SVGAGI in the germline V gene. Trimming removed 2 bases at V and 1 base at J, with 11 bases between. The CDR3 loop spans 15 amino acids. CDR3 region: CASSYAARWNTEAFF. DNA of the CDR3: TGTGCCAGCAGTTACGCCGCCAGATGGAACACTGAAGCTTTCTTT.

This chain connects TRBV7-8 to TRBJ1-5, with 11 bases matching TRBD1. The V gene's germline CDR1 is SGHVS and CDR2 FQNEAQ. The CDR3 is 16 amino acids. V gave up 5 bases and J gave up 9 bases; unmatched junction bases: 12. The CDR3 DNA is TGTGCCAGCAGCCGGGACAGGGGGAGTTTCGGGTGGCCCCAGCATTTT. This codes for CASSRDRGSFGWPQHF.

The chain carries TRBV4-1 and TRBJ2-3; TRBD1 might be the D (5 bases). With 0 bases removed from V and 0 bases from J, the gap between germline ends came to 10 bases. Germline values: CDR1 MGHRA, CDR2 YSYEKL. This CDR3 has 16 amino acids. In nucleotides, the CDR3 is TGCGCCAGCAGCCAAGATCCCAGGGCTAGCACAGATACGCAGTATTTT. Translation gives CASSQDPRASTDTQYF.

This chain uses TRBV7-2 with TRBJ2-2; 13 positions agree with TRBD2. V shed 6 bases, J shed 7 bases, and the junction held 11 bases outside the gene matches. Looked up from germline, CDR1 is SGHTA and CDR2 is FQGNSA. The CDR3 spans 17 residues. CDR3 DNA: TGTGCCAGCAGACTAGCGGGGGGGCGAATTGTCGGCGGGGAGCTGTTTTTT. Its translation: CASRLAGGRIVGGELFF.

The rearrangement joins TRBV11-3 to TRBJ2-1, with TRBD2 matching 7 bases. Germline assignment: CDR1 SGHNT and CDR2 YENEEA. J gave up 8 bases and V 0 bases, and 4 bases lay outside the gene matches. This CDR3 region has 14 residues. The CDR3 protein is CASSLESAGHEQFF. CDR3 in DNA: TGTGCCAGCAGCTTAGAGTCAGCGGGGCATGAGCAGTTCTTC.